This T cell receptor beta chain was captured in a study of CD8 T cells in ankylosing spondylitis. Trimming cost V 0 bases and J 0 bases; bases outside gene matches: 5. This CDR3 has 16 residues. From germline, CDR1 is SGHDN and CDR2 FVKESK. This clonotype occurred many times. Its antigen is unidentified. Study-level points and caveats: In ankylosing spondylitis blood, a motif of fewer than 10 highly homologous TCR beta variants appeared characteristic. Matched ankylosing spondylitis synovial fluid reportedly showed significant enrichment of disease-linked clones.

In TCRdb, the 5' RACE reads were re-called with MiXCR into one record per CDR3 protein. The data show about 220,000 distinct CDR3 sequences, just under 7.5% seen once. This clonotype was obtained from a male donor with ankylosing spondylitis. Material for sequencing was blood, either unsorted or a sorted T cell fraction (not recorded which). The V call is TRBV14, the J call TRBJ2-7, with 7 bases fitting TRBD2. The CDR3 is CASSQDQAGFSYEQYF. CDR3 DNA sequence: TGTGCCAGCAGCCAAGACCAAGCGGGGTTCTCCTACGAGCAGTACTTC.